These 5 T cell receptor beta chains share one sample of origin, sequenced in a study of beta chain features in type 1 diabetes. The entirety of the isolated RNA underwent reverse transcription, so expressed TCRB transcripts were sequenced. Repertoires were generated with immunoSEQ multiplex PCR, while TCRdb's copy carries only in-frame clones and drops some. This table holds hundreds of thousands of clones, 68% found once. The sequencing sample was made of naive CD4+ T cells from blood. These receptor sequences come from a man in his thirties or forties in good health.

CDR3 coding DNA: TGTGCCTGGAGCCAGGGGGTAAGTCAGCCCCAGCATTTT. Amino acids: CAWSQGVSQPQHF. The rearrangement links TRBV30 to TRBJ1-5; 7 nucleotides match TRBD1. The J segment lost 6 bases and the V segment lost 3 bases, leaving 5 bases of the junction unmatched. From germline, CDR1 is GTSNPN and CDR2 SVGIG (reference sequence). The CDR3 spans 13 residues.

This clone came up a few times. The CDR3 DNA reads as TGTGCCAGCAGCTTATCAGATACGCAGTATTTT. It yields the protein CASSLSDTQYF. This chain joins TRBV11-1 and TRBJ2-3; no clear D gene. Trimming cost V 2 bases and J 4 bases, with 1 base left between them. Looked up from germline, CDR1 is SGHAT and CDR2 is FQDESV (reference sequence). This CDR3 is built from 11 residues.

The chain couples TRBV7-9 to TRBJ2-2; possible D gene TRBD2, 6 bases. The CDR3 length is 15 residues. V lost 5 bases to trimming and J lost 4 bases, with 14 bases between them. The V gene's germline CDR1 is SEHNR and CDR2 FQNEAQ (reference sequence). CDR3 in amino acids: CASSPSGLTTGELFF. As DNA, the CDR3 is TGTGCCAGCAGCCCCTCGGGACTGACCACCGGGGAGCTGTTTTTT.

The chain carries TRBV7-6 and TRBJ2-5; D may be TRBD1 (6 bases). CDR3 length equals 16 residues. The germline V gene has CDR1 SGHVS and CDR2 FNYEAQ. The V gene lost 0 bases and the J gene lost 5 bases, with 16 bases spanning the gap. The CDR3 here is CASSLAGAGVMETQYF. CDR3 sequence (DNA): TGTGCCAGCAGCTTAGCAGGCGCAGGGGTTATGGAGACCCAGTACTTC.

CDR3 sequence reads: CASSPSGANVLTF. DNA of the CDR3: TGTGCCAGCAGCCCCTCGGGAGCCAACGTCCTGACTTTC. V gene TRBV7-9 combines with J gene TRBJ2-6; tentatively, D is TRBD2 (5 bases). Trimming cost V 5 bases and J 7 bases, with 9 bases left between them. Looked up from germline, CDR1 is SEHNR and CDR2 is FQNEAQ (reference sequence). CDR3 length: 13 residues.